The 24 T cell receptor beta chains in this list originate from one sample, sequenced in a study of T cell repertoires in cytomegalovirus infection. One entry per CDR3 protein results from TCRdb running MiXCR on the reads. The sample shows approximately 170,000 distinct CDR3 sequences, over 15% of them seen only once. Sequences were obtained from CD8+ T cells from PBMCs. Source of these receptors: a human donor in good health (CMV status not recorded). Some clones in this sample may be carry-over from other donors' samples.

This chain joins TRBV28 and TRBJ1-4; possibly TRBD1 for D (5 bases). The germline V and J ends were trimmed by 7 bases and 2 bases, with 8 bases remaining between them. This CDR3 is built from 13 residues. Germline CDR1 is MDHEN and CDR2 is SYDVKM. For the CDR3, the DNA is TGTGCCAGCATAGGGGCGACTAATGAAAAACTGTTTTTT. Translating it yields CASIGATNEKLFF.

This clonotype appeared a few times. The rearrangement joins TRBV2 to TRBJ2-7; the D call may be TRBD1 or TRBD2 (6 bases each). CDR1 is SNHLY, CDR2 FYNNEI, per germline. Trimming left V 1 base short and J 4 bases short, with 14 bases between. This CDR3 comprises 15 residues. The CDR3 is CASSEGNREEYEQYF. Written as DNA, the CDR3 is TGTGCCAGCAGTGAAGGAAACAGGGAGGAGTACGAGCAGTACTTC.

In this sample, this clonotype turned up a few times. The rearrangement joins TRBV7-2 to TRBJ1-2; D gene unclear. The CDR3 is 14 residues long. Between the trimmed V and J ends, which lost 5 bases and 8 bases, there was a span of 18 bases. From germline, CDR1 is SGHTA and CDR2 FQGNSA. CDR3 amino acids: CASSLGTRVRGYTF. The CDR3 nucleotides read TGTGCCAGCAGCCTAGGTACGCGGGTGCGAGGCTACACCTTC.

This clonotype was found many times. This rearrangement joins TRBV9 to TRBJ2-6; 10 bases are shared with TRBD2. V dropped 5 bases and J dropped 0; count of bases not matched to a gene: 8. The CDR3 covers 18 residues. Germline CDR1 SGDLS, CDR2 YYNGEE. The CDR3 region is CASRSTSGADSGANVLTF. The CDR3 DNA reads as TGTGCCAGCAGGTCCACTAGCGGGGCCGACTCTGGGGCCAACGTCCTGACTTTC.

The chain carries TRBV6-2 or TRBV6-3 and TRBJ2-1, with a tentative D call TRBD1 (5 bases). V was clipped by 8 bases and J by 4 bases, with 12 bases between them. Germline values: CDR1 MNHEY, CDR2 SVGEGT. This CDR3 has 13 residues. The CDR3: CASGQHIYNEQFF. The CDR3 DNA reads TGTGCCAGCGGACAACATATTTACAATGAGCAGTTCTTC.

The sample holds many counts of this clonotype. The chain couples TRBV7-2 to TRBJ2-3; 8 bases align to TRBD1. The length of the CDR3 is 15 residues. With 5 bases clipped from V and 3 bases from J, the junction kept 7 bases outside the gene matches. Germline CDR1 is SGHTA and CDR2 is FQGNSA. CDR3 coding DNA: TGTGCCAGCAGCCCGACAGGGGCGTTAACAGATACGCAGTATTTT. Its translation is CASSPTGALTDTQYF. The variable domain in full, completed from reference TRBV7-2 and TRBJ2-3, reads GAGVSQSPSNKVTEKGKDVELRCDPISGHTALYWYRQSLGQGLEFLIYFQGNSAPDKSGLPSDRFSAERTGGSVSTLTIQRTQQEDSAVYLCASSPTGALTDTQYFGPGTRLTVL.

The chain joins TRBV11-3 to TRBJ2-4; TRBD1 matches at 8 bases. This CDR3 has 14 residues. Germline CDR1 SGHNT, CDR2 YENEEA. V trimming: 5 bases; J trimming: 10 bases; junction bases outside the gene matches: 10. The chain's CDR3 is CASSTQATGAIQYF. In nucleotides, the CDR3 is TGTGCCAGCAGCACCCAGGCGACAGGGGCGATTCAGTACTTC.

This clonotype was counted at least ten times. The chain couples TRBV9 to TRBJ2-1; the match to TRBD1 covers 7 bases. There are 16 residues in the CDR3. V trimming: 3 bases; J trimming: 8 bases; junction bases outside the gene matches: 14. The V gene's germline CDR1 is SGDLS and CDR2 YYNGEE. In nucleotides, the CDR3 is TGTGCCAGCAGCGGAAGACAGGGTTTTAGATTGGATGAGCAGTTCTTC. It codes for CASSGRQGFRLDEQFF.

The rearrangement uses TRBV2 and TRBJ2-4, with 7 positions matching TRBD2. Per the germline V gene, CDR1 is SNHLY and CDR2 is FYNNEI. The CDR3 is made up of 17 amino acids. The V segment lost 2 bases and the J segment 0 bases; nucleotides outside the gene matches: 7. The CDR3 DNA reads as TGTGCCAGCAGTGAATGGATCCGGGAGGTAGCCAAAAACATTCAGTACTTC. Its protein is CASSEWIREVAKNIQYF.

This clonotype was detected a few times. The CDR3 region has the DNA TGTGCCAGCAGTTCAGCGGGAGTTTACTACGAGCAGTACTTC. This translates into CASSSAGVYYEQYF. This chain uses TRBV6-2 or TRBV6-3 with TRBJ2-7; 8 bases are shared with TRBD2. The CDR3 is 14 amino acids. Per the germline V gene, CDR1 is MNHEY and CDR2 is SVGEGT. The V segment lost 4 bases and the J segment 3 bases; nucleotides outside the gene matches: 5.

This clonotype has just a few counts. The rearrangement uses TRBV11-2 and TRBJ2-7, with TRBD2 matching 9 bases. The ends lost 4 bases at V and 1 base at J; junction bases unmatched: 11. The germline CDR1 and CDR2 sequences are SGHAT and FQNNGV. This CDR3 comprises 17 residues. The CDR3 sequence is CASSWGGFSGSSYEQYF. DNA of the CDR3: TGTGCCAGCAGCTGGGGGGGCTTTAGCGGGAGTTCCTACGAGCAGTACTTC.

The chain employs TRBV7-8 and TRBJ2-1, with 8 bases lining up with TRBD2. Trimming cost V 1 base and J 3 bases; bases outside gene matches: 5. The CDR3 consists of 16 residues. In germline, CDR1 is SGHVS, CDR2 FQNEAQ. CDR3 DNA: TGTGCCAGCAGCTTAGAGGGGACTAGATACTACAATGAGCAGTTCTTC. This encodes CASSLEGTRYYNEQFF. The whole variable domain, filled in from reference TRBV7-8 and TRBJ2-1, reads GAGVSQSPRYKVAKRGQDVALRCDPISGHVSLFWYQQALGQGPEFLTYFQNEAQLDKSGLPSDRFFAERPEGSVSTLKIQRTQQEDSAVYLCASSLEGTRYYNEQFFGPGTRLTVL.

This clonotype was detected many times. The chain carries TRBV28 and TRBJ1-1; D unclear. Germline loops: CDR1 MDHEN, CDR2 SYDVKM. V lost 7 bases and J lost 6, with 12 bases in between. CDR3 length: 12 residues. The CDR3 DNA sequence: TGTGCCAGCAATTCGGCTGACCCTGAAGCTTTCTTT. This codes for CASNSADPEAFF.

This clonotype was recorded a few times. This sequence joins TRBV7-9 and TRBJ2-1, with D unresolved. Trimming left V 5 bases short and J 6 bases short, with 11 bases between. This CDR3 has 13 residues. The germline CDR1 and CDR2 sequences are SEHNR and FQNEAQ (reference sequence). This CDR3 is CASSEEYGNEQFF. The DNA of the CDR3 is TGTGCCAGCAGCGAAGAATACGGCAATGAGCAGTTCTTC.

The CDR3 spells CASSFSALNILPNYEQYF. For the CDR3, the DNA is TGTGCCAGCAGTTTCTCGGCCCTAAATATTTTACCCAACTACGAGCAGTACTTC. The rearrangement uses TRBV28 and TRBJ2-7; the D is unclear. V was clipped by 3 bases and J by 3 bases, with 24 bases between them. Germline loops: CDR1 MDHEN, CDR2 SYDVKM. This CDR3 spans 18 amino acids.

This clonotype was seen a handful of times. This CDR3 is CASSEALQSRTF. CDR3 nucleotides: TGTGCCAGCAGTGAAGCGCTACAGTCGCGCACCTTC. This sequence joins TRBV2 and TRBJ1-2; D is undetermined. Germline V gene lookup returns CDR1 SNHLY and CDR2 FYNNEI. The CDR3 length is 12 residues. V was clipped by 0 bases and J by 13 bases, with 12 bases between them.

As DNA, the CDR3 is TGTGCCAGCAGCGACCGGGGTCGAGAGACCCAGTACTTC. Protein sequence: CASSDRGRETQYF. This chain uses TRBV14 with TRBJ2-5, with TRBD2 as a possible D gene (5 bases). This CDR3 region has 13 residues. Trimming left V 5 bases short and J 4 bases short, with 11 bases between. CDR1 and CDR2 (germline): SGHDN, FVKESK.

The CDR3 DNA sequence: TGTGCCAGCAGCCTACCCGGACAGACCAGACCCTACGAGCAGTACTTC. Its translation: CASSLPGQTRPYEQYF. The J gene is TRBJ2-7, the V gene TRBV6-2 or TRBV6-3; D possibly corresponds to TRBD1 (6 bases). The V gene's germline CDR1 is MNHEY and CDR2 SVGEGT. This CDR3 has 16 amino acids. The germline V and J ends were trimmed by 6 bases and 2 bases, with 20 bases remaining between them.

This chain joins TRBV29-1 and TRBJ2-1; 8 bases fit TRBD2. The CDR3 spans 13 residues. The V gene end was trimmed by 7 bases and the J gene end by 7 bases; junction bases not matched to a gene: 9. Germline CDR1 is SQVTM and CDR2 is ANQGSEA. CDR3 coding DNA: TGCAGCGGCCCGGGACTAGGATCAAATGAGCAGTTCTTC. The encoded protein is CSGPGLGSNEQFF.

The chain combines TRBV15 with TRBJ1-5; tentatively, D is TRBD1 (5 bases). Germline V gene sequence: CDR1 LNHNV, CDR2 YYDKDF (reference sequence). The ends were cut back, 0 bases at V and 0 bases at J, with 9 bases in the middle. This CDR3 is built from 16 residues. In DNA, the CDR3 is TGTGCCACCAGCAGAGATATCAGGGTTAGCAATCAGCCCCAGCATTTT. It is translated as CATSRDIRVSNQPQHF.

V usage is TRBV7-2 and J usage is TRBJ1-6, with D tentatively TRBD1 (6 bases). The CDR3 covers 17 residues. Germline values: CDR1 SGHTA, CDR2 FQGNSA. Deletions cut 1 base from V and 0 bases from J, with 10 bases between. The CDR3 is CASSLVSRGSYNSPLHF. Here the CDR3 DNA reads TGTGCCAGCAGCTTAGTATCCAGGGGCTCCTATAATTCACCCCTCCACTTT.

This chain uses TRBV6-2 or TRBV6-3 with TRBJ2-2, with TRBD1 matching 7 bases. This CDR3 region has 12 residues. The trim removed 10 bases at V and 6 bases at J, leaving 5 bases unmatched. Germline CDR1 is MNHEY and CDR2 is SVGEGT. In nucleotides, the CDR3 is TGTGCCACCGTCACAGGGGCCGGGGAGCTGTTTTTT. Amino acid sequence: CATVTGAGELFF.

This clonotype was picked up a small number of times. This chain uses TRBV27 with TRBJ2-1; D perhaps matches TRBD2 (6 bases). The V end lost 4 bases, the J end lost 1 base, and 11 bases lay between the germline ends. This CDR3 region has 15 residues. Germline V gives CDR1 MNHEY, CDR2 SMNVEV (reference sequence). The CDR3 is CASSWGDESYNEQFF. Written as DNA, the CDR3 is TGTGCCAGCAGTTGGGGGGATGAGTCCTACAATGAGCAGTTCTTC.

This clonotype was counted between two and nine times. The V and J genes are TRBV7-2 and TRBJ2-3; 9 nucleotides match TRBD1. The germline CDR1 and CDR2 sequences are SGHTA and FQGNSA. The CDR3 consists of 18 residues. The V and J ends lost 5 bases and 3 bases, in that order; junction bases with no gene match: 15. Here the CDR3 reads CASSLYPPGQGFTDTQYF. The CDR3 region has the DNA TGTGCCAGCAGCCTATATCCCCCGGGACAGGGTTTTACAGATACGCAGTATTTT.